What follows describes a single T cell receptor beta chain. CDR3 length: 14 amino acids. The V gene's germline CDR1 is LNHNV and CDR2 YYDKDF (reference sequence). V shed 0 bases and J shed 6 bases, with 12 bases lying between them. These data belong to a study of control samples from healthy donors and cancer patients. Libraries were prepared by immunoSEQ multiplex PCR; TCRdb keeps only in-frame clonotypes and omits some of them. This table holds roughly 100,000 clones, about 90% found once. The specimen sequenced was blood. This rearrangement joins TRBV15 to TRBJ2-7; D remains ambiguous. This sequence was found in a woman between 18 and 29 years old in good health. CDR3 nucleotides: TGTGCCACCAGCAGAGATTACATCTGGTTCGAGCAGTACTTC. Translating it yields CATSRDYIWFEQYF.